The next 30 T cell receptor beta chains were all read from a single sample in a study of blood T cell repertoires in COVID-19. Sequencing used immunoSEQ multiplex PCR; TCRdb keeps in-frame clones, though not all of them. The sample carries around 120,000 clones, 69% recorded once. The sequenced sample was peripheral blood. The receptors were gathered from an older man with acute or convalescent COVID-19.

The chain carries TRBV9 and TRBJ2-7, with D uncertain. V lost 4 bases and J 3 bases, leaving 17 bases between the germline ends. Germline V gene lookup returns CDR1 SGDLS and CDR2 YYNGEE. The CDR3 covers 15 residues. In DNA, the CDR3 is TGTGCCAGCAGCCCCGGCCCGAGCGCGAGCTACGAGCAGTACTTC. It yields the protein CASSPGPSASYEQYF.

The V gene is TRBV9, the J gene TRBJ2-1, with 15 bases fitting TRBD2. Trimming removed 1 base from V and 8 bases from J; junction bases left unmatched: 1. The CDR3 is 15 amino acids. Looked up from germline, CDR1 is SGDLS and CDR2 is YYNGEE. The CDR3 loop reads CASSVRTSGRDEQFF. The CDR3 DNA reads as TGTGCCAGCAGCGTAAGGACTAGCGGGAGGGATGAGCAGTTCTTC.

The chain joins TRBV28 to TRBJ1-6, with a tentative D call TRBD1 (5 bases). The CDR3 contains 15 residues. Germline V gives CDR1 MDHEN, CDR2 SYDVKM. The V end was cut by 8 bases, the J end by 9 bases, with 20 bases between. This CDR3 reads CASLSRDLLGSPLHF. The DNA for the CDR3 is TGTGCCAGCCTCAGCCGGGACTTACTTGGTTCACCCCTCCACTTT.

The CDR3 region is CASSQEPGLYGYTF. CDR3 sequence (DNA): TGTGCCAGCAGCCAAGAACCAGGGCTCTATGGCTACACCTTC. The chain joins TRBV4-2 to TRBJ1-2; D is perhaps TRBD1 (5 bases). Trimming removed 0 bases at V and 4 bases at J, with 9 bases between. Germline CDR1 reads LGHNA; CDR2 reads YNFKEQ. This CDR3 has 14 amino acids.

This clone was seen only once. V usage is TRBV2 and J usage is TRBJ2-3, with a tentative D call TRBD2 (5 bases). Germline V gives CDR1 SNHLY, CDR2 FYNNEI. This CDR3 has 16 amino acids. Trimming cost V 1 base and J 6 bases, with 17 bases left between them. The CDR3 is CASSEGYLGSGDTQYF. CDR3 sequence (DNA): TGTGCCAGCAGTGAAGGCTATCTTGGGAGTGGGGATACGCAGTATTTT. The full variable domain, with the rest looked up from reference TRBV2 and TRBJ2-3, is EPEVTQTPSHQVTQMGQEVILRCVPISNHLYFYWYRQILGQKVEFLVSFYNNEISEKSEIFDDQFSVERPDGSNFTLKIRSTKLEDSAMYFCASSEGYLGSGDTQYFGPGTRLTVL.

The J gene is TRBJ1-5, the V gene TRBV28; the D gene is possibly TRBD1 (5 bases). This CDR3 region has 15 residues. Germline V CDR1 and CDR2: MDHEN, SYDVKM. Deletions cut 3 bases from V and 2 bases from J, with 11 bases between. CDR3 residues: CASSFPDSRNQPQHF. The CDR3 DNA is TGTGCCAGCAGTTTCCCCGACAGCCGCAATCAGCCCCAGCATTTT.

This chain joins TRBV2 and TRBJ2-2; TRBD2 matches 8 bases. V dropped 6 bases and J dropped 0; count of bases not matched to a gene: 0. CDR3 length: 14 amino acids. The germline V gene has CDR1 SNHLY and CDR2 FYNNEI. DNA for the CDR3: TGTGCCAGCAGGACTAGCGCGAACACCGGGGAGCTGTTTTTT. This sequence encodes CASRTSANTGELFF.

V is TRBV7-2 and J is TRBJ2-5; TRBD2 might be the D (5 bases). Deletions cut 1 base from V and 5 bases from J, with 11 bases between. Germline assignment: CDR1 SGHTA and CDR2 FQGNSA. This CDR3 region has 14 residues. This CDR3 reads CASSLGASKETQYF. DNA for the CDR3: TGTGCCAGCAGCTTAGGGGCTAGCAAGGAGACCCAGTACTTC.

The chain has TRBV20-1 and TRBJ2-4; 8 positions agree with TRBD1. CDR3 size: 11 residues. Germline-derived CDR1 and CDR2 are DFQATT and SNEGSKA (reference sequence). Germline trimming cut 3 bases from V and 9 bases from J; bases unmatched to any gene: 1. The CDR3 region is CSASTGGIQYF. CDR3 nucleotides: TGCAGTGCTAGTACAGGGGGCATTCAGTACTTC.

This chain uses TRBV9 with TRBJ2-5, with D perhaps matching TRBD2 (5 bases). This CDR3 region has 14 residues. Trimming left V 0 bases short and J 9 bases short, with 15 bases between. Germline V CDR1 and CDR2: SGDLS, YYNGEE. The chain's CDR3 is CASSVGGLEGSQYF. CDR3 DNA: TGTGCCAGCAGCGTAGGAGGGCTGGAAGGGTCCCAGTACTTC.

V usage is TRBV5-1 and J usage is TRBJ2-5, with a weak D call TRBD2 (5 bases). CDR1 SGHRS and CDR2 YFSETQ come from the germline V gene. Trimming took off 4 bases at V and 4 bases at J, with 17 bases between the two ends. CDR3 size: 15 residues. In nucleotides, the CDR3 is TGCGCCAGCAGCCAAAGTAACGCCGGACTAGAGACCCAGTACTTC. This sequence encodes CASSQSNAGLETQYF.

V is TRBV5-6 and J is TRBJ2-7; D is ambiguous. Germline-derived CDR1 and CDR2 are SGHDT and YYEEEE. Trimming removed 0 bases at V and 0 bases at J, with 4 bases between. The CDR3 consists of 13 residues. The CDR3 DNA sequence: TGTGCCAGCAGCTTGGGGGCCTCCTACGAGCAGTACTTC. Translated: CASSLGASYEQYF. Supplemented by reference TRBV5-6 and TRBJ2-7, the full variable domain reads DAGVTQSPTHLIKTRGQQVTLRCSPKSGHDTVSWYQQALGQGPQFIFQYYEEEERQRGNFPDRFSGHQFPNYSSELNVNALLLGDSALYLCASSLGASYEQYFGPGTRLTVT.

This clone was observed a single time. The chain has TRBV9 and TRBJ2-7; 7 bases are a match to TRBD2. V was pared by 3 bases and J by 4 bases, with 10 bases of the junction left unmatched. CDR1 SGDLS and CDR2 YYNGEE come from the germline V gene. This CDR3 is 15 amino acids long. This chain's CDR3 is CASSERASGTYEQYF. In DNA form, the CDR3 reads TGTGCCAGCAGCGAAAGGGCTAGCGGTACTTACGAGCAGTACTTC.

V is TRBV27 and J is TRBJ1-5; D gene unclear. CDR3 length equals 15 residues. In germline, CDR1 is MNHEY, CDR2 SMNVEV (reference sequence). With 5 bases removed from V and 0 bases from J, the gap between germline ends came to 11 bases. The CDR3 region has the DNA TGTGCCAGCAGTGGAGGGAGGACTAGCAATCAGCCCCAGCATTTT. Translated, it gives CASSGGRTSNQPQHF.

J is TRBJ2-5 and V is TRBV28; perhaps TRBD2 as D (5 bases). CDR3 size: 13 residues. With 3 bases removed from V and 6 bases from J, the gap between germline ends came to 11 bases. Germline CDR1 and CDR2: MDHEN and SYDVKM. In DNA, the CDR3 is TGTGCCAGCAGTTTGGCAGCGGATCAGACCCAGTACTTC. It yields the protein CASSLAADQTQYF.

This chain uses TRBV6-6 with TRBJ2-3, with 8 bases fitting TRBD2. The CDR3 runs 15 residues. Germline loops: CDR1 MNHNY, CDR2 SVGAGI (reference sequence). Germline trimming cut 7 bases from V and 13 bases from J; bases unmatched to any gene: 19. In DNA form, the CDR3 reads TGTGCCAGCATCTCAGGCGGTAGCGGGATGACGAGGAAGTATTTT. Translation: CASISGGSGMTRKYF.

The gene calls are TRBV12-3 or TRBV12-4 and TRBJ2-1; D not resolved. Trimming removed 6 bases from V and 3 bases from J, with 6 bases in between. The CDR3 contains 12 residues. This CDR3 is CASSTNYNEQFF. CDR3 coding DNA: TGTGCCAGCAGCACTAACTACAATGAGCAGTTCTTC.

CDR3 coding DNA: TGTGCCATCAGTGCGGACAGTTCCTATAATTCACCCCTCCACTTT. Encoded protein: CAISADSSYNSPLHF. V usage is TRBV10-3 and J usage is TRBJ1-6; possibly TRBD1 for D (6 bases). Per the germline V gene, CDR1 is ENHRY and CDR2 is SYGVKD. With 4 bases removed from V and 1 base from J, the gap between germline ends came to 8 bases. There are 15 residues in the CDR3.

At least ten counts were recorded for this clone. J is TRBJ2-7 and V is TRBV3-1 (or the pseudogene TRBV3-2); 10 bases align to TRBD2. The CDR3 runs 13 residues. Germline trimming cut 6 bases from V and 5 bases from J; bases unmatched to any gene: 4. Germline V gives CDR1 LGHDT, CDR2 YNNKEL (reference sequence). This CDR3 reads CASSLLAGHEQYF. CDR3 coding DNA: TGTGCCAGCAGTCTACTAGCGGGACACGAGCAGTACTTC.

The gene calls are TRBV5-1 and TRBJ1-5; TRBD1 might be the D (6 bases). The V end was cut by 0 bases, the J end by 0 bases, with 10 bases between. CDR1 is SGHRS, CDR2 YFSETQ, per germline. The CDR3 has 16 residues. The CDR3: CASSLEGGYSNQPQHF. The CDR3, as DNA: TGCGCCAGCAGCTTGGAAGGGGGATATAGCAATCAGCCCCAGCATTTT.

This chain uses TRBV7-9 with TRBJ2-7; tentative D call: TRBD2 (6 bases). The germline CDR1 and CDR2 sequences are SEHNR and FQNEAQ (reference sequence). The V gene lost 3 bases and the J gene lost 2 bases, with 8 bases spanning the gap. The CDR3 totals 13 residues. CDR3 DNA: TGTGCCAGCAGCTTTCCTAGCGCCTACGAGCAGTACTTC. Encoded protein: CASSFPSAYEQYF. Combining the CDR3 with reference TRBV7-9 and TRBJ2-7 gives the whole variable domain DTGVSQNPRHKITKRGQNVTFRCDPISEHNRLYWYRQTLGQGPEFLTYFQNEAQLEKSRLLSDRFSAERPKGSFSTLEIQRTEQGDSAMYLCASSFPSAYEQYFGPGTRLTVT.

V gene TRBV5-6 combines with J gene TRBJ2-5; perhaps TRBD1 as D (5 bases). Germline assignment: CDR1 SGHDT and CDR2 YYEEEE. Trimming removed 4 bases at V and 1 base at J, with 14 bases between. This CDR3 comprises 15 residues. The CDR3 sequence: CASSPVTAIQETQYF. CDR3 DNA: TGTGCCAGCAGCCCGGTGACAGCTATCCAAGAGACCCAGTACTTC.

The V gene is TRBV18, the J gene TRBJ2-1; 9 bases agree with TRBD2. From germline, CDR1 is KGHSH and CDR2 LQKENI. The CDR3 sequence is 14 residues long. After removal of 2 bases from V and 7 bases from J, the junction contained 3 bases not matched to a gene. The CDR3 loop is CASSPAGGRNEQFF. The CDR3 DNA reads TGTGCCAGCTCACCAGCGGGAGGGAGGAATGAGCAGTTCTTC.

The chain couples TRBV3-1 (or the pseudogene TRBV3-2) to TRBJ2-7, with D unresolved. The CDR3 is 13 residues long. The germline V gene has CDR1 LGHDT and CDR2 YNNKEL (reference sequence). Trimming took off 4 bases at V and 6 bases at J, with 13 bases between the two ends. CDR3 loop: CASSLSGFGEQYF. CDR3 DNA sequence: TGTGCCAGCAGCCTCTCCGGGTTCGGCGAGCAGTACTTC.

This clone has only a few counts. This chain uses TRBV6-2 or TRBV6-3 with TRBJ2-7; 13 bases match TRBD2. Germline trimming cut 5 bases from V and 2 bases from J; bases unmatched to any gene: 12. The CDR3 runs to 18 residues. CDR1 and CDR2 (germline): MNHEY, SVGEGT. The CDR3 region is CASSTTPGTSGKPYEQYF. The CDR3 DNA sequence: TGTGCCAGCAGTACGACACCTGGGACTAGCGGGAAACCCTACGAGCAGTACTTC.

This chain uses TRBV19 with TRBJ2-5; 7 bases fit TRBD1. CDR3 length: 17 residues. CDR1 and CDR2 from the germline V gene are LNHDA and SQIVND (reference sequence). After removal of 0 bases from V and 5 bases from J, the junction contained 12 bases not matched to a gene. CDR3 DNA sequence: TGTGCCAGTAGTATAGATGGTAGTACAGGGGTAGGGGAGACCCAGTACTTC. Amino acids: CASSIDGSTGVGETQYF.

This clone was picked up one time. The chain is built from TRBV2 and TRBJ2-7, with a tentative D call TRBD2 (6 bases). Germline CDR1 SNHLY, CDR2 FYNNEI. The CDR3 runs to 15 residues. V lost 2 bases and J lost 2, with 13 bases in between. CDR3 protein: CASSEWGGIAYEQYF. For the CDR3, the DNA is TGTGCCAGCAGTGAATGGGGCGGGATTGCCTACGAGCAGTACTTC.

J is TRBJ2-2 and V is TRBV18; 15 bases match TRBD2. CDR3 length: 20 residues. Germline CDR1 is KGHSH and CDR2 is LQKENI. Trimming removed 0 bases from V and 1 base from J; junction bases left unmatched: 6. In DNA form, the CDR3 reads TGTGCCAGCTCACCACCGGGACTAGCGGGAGGTGCTTTGAACACCGGGGAGCTGTTTTTT. As protein: CASSPPGLAGGALNTGELFF.

The rearrangement uses TRBV7-9 and TRBJ1-2; TRBD1 agrees at 7 bases. Looked up from germline, CDR1 is SEHNR and CDR2 is FQNEAQ (reference sequence). The CDR3 has 14 amino acids. Losses at the gene ends were 2 bases for V and 8 bases for J; bases not matched to a gene: 8. CDR3 DNA: TGTGCCAGCAGCTTATACAGGGGCGGTGGAGGCTACACCTTC. Translation gives CASSLYRGGGGYTF.

The chain has TRBV19 and TRBJ2-5; D call uncertain. Germline loops: CDR1 LNHDA, CDR2 SQIVND (reference sequence). CDR3 length equals 14 residues. The V gene lost 5 bases and the J gene lost 0 bases, with 10 bases spanning the gap. The CDR3 DNA follows: TGTGCCAGTAGTGTCACTTGGTACCAAGAGACCCAGTACTTC. Translating gives CASSVTWYQETQYF.